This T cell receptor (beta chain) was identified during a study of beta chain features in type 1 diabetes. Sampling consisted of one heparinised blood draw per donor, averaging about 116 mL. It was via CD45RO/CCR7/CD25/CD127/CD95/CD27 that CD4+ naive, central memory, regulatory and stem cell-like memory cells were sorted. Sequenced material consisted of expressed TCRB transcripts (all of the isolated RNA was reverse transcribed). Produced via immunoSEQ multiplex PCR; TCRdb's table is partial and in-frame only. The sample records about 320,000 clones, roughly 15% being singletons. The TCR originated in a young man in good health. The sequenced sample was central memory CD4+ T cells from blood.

CDR3 loop: CASSAKGSLMNTEAFF. CDR3 coding DNA: TGTGCCAGCTCAGCGAAAGGATCTCTCATGAACACTGAAGCTTTCTTT. V gene TRBV18 combines with J gene TRBJ1-1; D call uncertain. The V gene lost 5 bases and the J gene lost 0 bases, with 16 bases spanning the gap. This CDR3 is built from 16 residues. Per the germline V gene, CDR1 is KGHSH and CDR2 is LQKENI.